Reported below is one T cell receptor (beta chain). Its antigen is not yet known. No base quality information exists; no much larger clone differs at one position. These data belong to a study of PD-1 blockade in classical Hodgkin lymphoma (dated by TCRdb to about 2020). For the study in its entirety: Nivolumab dosing was 3 mg/kg intravenously every 2 weeks, continuing until either disease progression or unacceptable toxicity. The study used TCR beta sequencing and CyTOF to define a peripheral blood immune signature of response to PD-1 blockade in classical Hodgkin lymphoma.

Genomic DNA was extracted with the Qiagen DNeasy kit from unsorted PBMCs and from negatively selected CD4+ and CD8+ fractions. TCR beta CDR3 regions were subjected to amplification by immunoSEQ multiplex PCR with primers that anneal to V and J segments. A synthetic immune receptor repertoire was used to minimize amplification bias, and any remaining bias was removed computationally after sequencing. Per the source publication's procedure: Repertoire diversity was quantified as the Shannon entropy index using custom Python scripts. The unsorted, CD4+ and CD8+ repertoires were each analyzed separately, with the exception of combined analyses, where CD4+ and CD8+ sequences were merged in silico. A clone was considered expanded if an increase in frequency of at least 2-fold after treatment relative to C1D1 was found, and a pseudocount of 0.5 was applied to clones undetected at baseline. Singleton clones were defined as clones with 0 or 1 copy at C1D1, and non-singleton clones were defined as clones with 2 or more copies. Clones expanded in unsorted samples were labelled as CD4+, CD8+ or unknown by matching protein sequences in sorted samples from the same patient. Wilcoxon tests were applied to paired samples to test diversity changes from C1D1 to C4D1. TCRdb holds this immuneACCESS table with in-frame rearrangements only. Some clones are missing; in checked studies, unresolved V genes explain under half, and the rest has no known cause. V, J and clone size reflect that table, while D and trimming were determined from the DNA. The sample includes tens of thousands of clones, with about 70% observed a single time. Of the sample, around 3.7% falls within the top ten clones.

Sequences SEHNR (CDR1) and FQNEAQ (CDR2) are obtained from the germline V gene (reference sequence). The CDR3 numbers 18 residues from cysteine through phenylalanine. The DNA shown is the 54-base CDR3, in frame from base 1. The junction shows trimming of 1 base on V and 5 bases on J, and the gene matches do not reach 13 bases of it. The time point label corresponds to: cycle 4 day 1 (C4D1), after five to seven weeks of nivolumab. Every trial patient had relapsed following autologous stem cell transplantation, and prior brentuximab vedotin exposure was what differed among cohorts A, B and C. The trial cohort was composed of about 58 patients with relapsed/refractory classical Hodgkin lymphoma, for whom complete response, partial response or progressive disease was recorded as best overall response. In the multi-cohort phase II CheckMate 205 trial, trial patients received single-agent nivolumab. Best overall response was determined by an independent review committee according to the 2007 International Working Group response criteria. Trial PBMCs were collected just before the start of nivolumab (C1D1) and during therapy at cycle 2 day 1 and cycle 4 day 1. Peripheral blood was collected in 8 mL Vacutainer Cell Preparation Tubes, from which PBMCs were isolated by centrifugation and then cryopreserved.

Study-wide conclusions, independent of this receptor: Diversity was lower in patients who began nivolumab less than 1 year after ASCT, so these patients were left out of later analyses to avoid confounding by immune reconstitution. Baseline TCR diversity was reported to be lower in newly diagnosed patients than in healthy donors and to be lower still in relapsed/refractory patients. Baseline diversity similar to that of newly diagnosed patients was observed in trial patients achieving complete response, whereas significantly lower diversity was observed in partial responders and progressors. CD4+ but not CD8+ TCR diversity rose significantly by C4D1 (p=0.0027 vs p=0.16), most apparent in complete responders (p=0.02). The study covered only a single clinical trial cohort, and the causes of the repertoire differences, possibly disease activity or prior therapy, were still not defined.

The chain is encoded by TRBV7-9 joined to TRBJ2-5; 10 central bases correspond to TRBD2. The clonotype was recovered from a human donor with classical Hodgkin lymphoma. Sequences were derived from peripheral blood mononuclear cells (PBMCs), sampled before the fourth cycle of nivolumab. The DNA reads TGTGCCAGCAGCTTAGTTCCTCTTCTAGCGGGAGAGTGGGAGACCCAGTACTTC. Translated, this gives CASSLVPLLAGEWETQYF.